This T cell receptor (beta chain) was captured in a study of T cells in Graves' hyperthyroidism and ophthalmopathy. In the study overall: Upon initial diagnosis and before any treatment, peripheral blood was collected. Study-wide findings and caveats: Separating ophthalmopathy from stable hyperthyroidism was achieved by a 13 V-J model.

In its sample, this clonotype was seen a few times. Its target is unknown. Aged 18 to 65, the patients had hyperthyroidism that was newly diagnosed and had lasted under 2 months. Uncontrolled infections, other autoimmune diseases, pregnancy or lactation led to exclusion of patients. It was RNA transcripts that yielded the amplified TCR beta CDR3 regions. RT-PCR in the first round (using the HTBI primer set) targeted the TCR CDR3. TCRdb independently ran MiXCR on the multiplex PCR reads; one entry per CDR3 protein. The table includes 600,000 to 750,000 distinct CDR3 sequences, 15% to 20% detected once. From germline, CDR1 is SGHRS and CDR2 YFSETQ. V gave up 2 bases and J gave up 4 bases, with 18 bases separating them. The CDR3 runs to 16 residues.

The source is a man between 45 and 60 years old with Graves' hyperthyroidism. The chain joins TRBV5-1 to TRBJ1-2; D not certain. Specimen: blood. The DNA for the CDR3 is TGCGCCAGCAGCTTTGGGCCAAACCAGCCTTTCTATGGCTACACCTTC. As protein: CASSFGPNQPFYGYTF.